These 20 T cell receptor beta chains share one sample of origin, sequenced in a study of blood T cell repertoires in COVID-19. Method: immunoSEQ multiplex PCR; TCRdb's copy keeps in-frame clones and lacks some. The table records a few hundred thousand clones, around 88% of them present only once. The sample consisted of peripheral blood. Receptors were obtained from a woman in her twenties or thirties who had recovered from COVID-19.

A word on this clone: Other DNA sequences of this sample code for an identical CDR3. V usage is TRBV7-9 and J usage is TRBJ1-1; no definite D call. CDR1 is SEHNR and CDR2 is FQNEAQ in the germline V gene (reference sequence). The CDR3 totals 12 residues. V shed 3 bases and J shed 3 bases, with 5 bases lying between them. CDR3 sequence: CASSFGDTEAFF. The CDR3 nucleotides are TGTGCCAGCAGCTTCGGTGACACTGAAGCTTTCTTT.

The rearrangement uses TRBV4-1 and TRBJ2-1; TRBD1 agrees at 9 bases. Germline V CDR1 and CDR2: MGHRA, YSYEKL. The CDR3 is 16 residues long. Germline trimming cut 1 base from V and 4 bases from J; bases unmatched to any gene: 5. The CDR3 DNA sequence: TGCGCCAGCAGCCAAGGCTGGGACAGGGAGTACAATGAGCAGTTCTTC. As protein: CASSQGWDREYNEQFF.

The V gene is TRBV7-2, the J gene TRBJ2-5; the D is unclear. Per the germline V gene, CDR1 is SGHTA and CDR2 is FQGNSA. There are 15 residues in the CDR3. Trimming shortened V by 5 bases and J by 4 bases, and 17 bases separated the two germline ends. The CDR3 is CASSTLSGPGETQYF. In DNA, the CDR3 is TGTGCCAGCAGCACTCTTTCGGGTCCTGGAGAGACCCAGTACTTC.

This clone has a single count. V usage is TRBV3-1 (or the pseudogene TRBV3-2) and J usage is TRBJ1-3; unclear D gene. The V gene's germline CDR1 is LGHDT and CDR2 YNNKEL (reference sequence). Trimming stripped 0 bases from V and 4 bases from J, with 10 bases between. The CDR3 length is 15 residues. CDR3 sequence reads: CASSQDGSGGNTIYF. The CDR3 DNA follows: TGTGCCAGCAGCCAAGATGGCTCGGGGGGAAACACCATATATTTT.

This clone was seen a handful of times. The chain combines TRBV27 with TRBJ1-4, with D possibly matching TRBD1 (5 bases). The CDR3 is made up of 14 amino acids. Trimming shortened V by 3 bases and J by 6 bases, and 11 bases separated the two germline ends. Looked up from germline, CDR1 is MNHEY and CDR2 is SMNVEV (reference sequence). The CDR3: CASSFSRVDEKLFF. CDR3 bases: TGTGCCAGCAGTTTTAGCAGGGTTGATGAAAAACTGTTTTTT.

This clone is a singleton in its sample. The V gene is TRBV4-3, the J gene TRBJ2-1, with D perhaps TRBD2 (5 bases). This CDR3 region has 18 residues. Germline V lookup: CDR1 LGHNA, CDR2 YSLEER. Trimming took 1 base from V and 3 from J, leaving 19 bases between them. Written as DNA, the CDR3 is TGCGCCAGCAGCCAAGCACCTCCTTCGGGGTCAAACTACAATGAGCAGTTCTTC. This translates into CASSQAPPSGSNYNEQFF.

The chain recombines TRBV4-2 with TRBJ2-7, with D maybe TRBD2 (6 bases). CDR1 and CDR2 (germline): LGHNA, YNFKEQ. The CDR3 consists of 15 residues. Trimming stripped 5 bases from V and 0 bases from J, with 14 bases between. CDR3 in DNA: TGTGCCAGCAGCGCTGCCGGGGGAACCTCCTACGAGCAGTACTTC. Translating it yields CASSAAGGTSYEQYF.

The chain links TRBV7-2 to TRBJ2-7; TRBD2 is a possible D gene (6 bases). The germline V and J ends were trimmed by 5 bases and 7 bases, with 15 bases remaining between them. Germline loops: CDR1 SGHTA, CDR2 FQGNSA. CDR3 length: 13 amino acids. CDR3: CASSQREEWEQYF. The CDR3 coding sequence is TGTGCCAGCAGCCAAAGGGAGGAATGGGAGCAGTACTTC.

The chain has TRBV28 and TRBJ1-5; TRBD1 matches at 8 bases. Trimming removed 2 bases from V and 6 bases from J; junction bases left unmatched: 9. CDR1 is MDHEN and CDR2 is SYDVKM in the germline V gene. The CDR3 consists of 16 residues. The CDR3 DNA sequence: TGTGCCAGCAGTTTAGGTCAGGGGGCGGTCACTCAGCCCCAGCATTTT. This gives the protein CASSLGQGAVTQPQHF.

The chain employs TRBV27 and TRBJ1-6; unclear D gene. Germline CDR1 MNHEY, CDR2 SMNVEV (reference sequence). Deletions cut 5 bases from V and 7 bases from J, with 6 bases between. This CDR3 has 12 amino acids. In nucleotides, the CDR3 is TGTGCCAGCAGTATACTAAATTCACCCCTCCACTTT. It is translated as CASSILNSPLHF.

CDR3 residues: CASSSQGGGETQYF. The CDR3 DNA is TGCGCCAGCAGCTCTCAGGGAGGCGGAGAGACCCAGTACTTC. J is TRBJ2-5 and V is TRBV5-1; tentatively, D is TRBD2 (6 bases). This CDR3 has 14 amino acids. The V gene lost 3 bases and the J gene lost 4 bases, with 13 bases spanning the gap. The germline V gene encodes CDR1 SGHRS and CDR2 YFSETQ.

The chain uses TRBV5-4 and TRBJ2-3; 12 bases align to TRBD2. Trimming took 5 bases from V and 5 from J; bases not matched to a gene: 9. Germline assignment: CDR1 SGHNT and CDR2 YYREEE (reference sequence). The CDR3 totals 16 residues. This CDR3 is CASSPSSGGAEDTQYF. CDR3 bases: TGTGCCAGCAGTCCGTCTAGCGGGGGGGCCGAAGATACGCAGTATTTT.

J is TRBJ2-7 and V is TRBV4-1, with TRBD1 identical over 12 bases. The CDR3 has 15 amino acids. CDR1 and CDR2 (germline): MGHRA, YSYEKL. V lost 5 bases, J lost 4 bases, and 6 bases stayed unmatched. The CDR3 spells CASSGPGQGAYEQYF. In nucleotides, the CDR3 is TGCGCCAGCAGCGGGCCGGGACAGGGGGCATACGAGCAGTACTTC.

The chain uses TRBV6-1 and TRBJ1-2, with 8 bases identical to TRBD1. Germline values: CDR1 MNHNS, CDR2 SASEGT. The CDR3 is made up of 16 amino acids. V shed 2 bases, J shed 8 bases, and the junction held 13 bases outside the gene matches. The CDR3 DNA reads TGTGCCAGCAGTGAAAAAGATGGGACAGGCGGCAGGGGCTACACCTTC. Translation gives CASSEKDGTGGRGYTF.

The V call is TRBV28, the J call TRBJ1-2; a possible D gene is TRBD1 (5 bases). The CDR3 covers 14 residues. Germline V gives CDR1 MDHEN, CDR2 SYDVKM. The ends were cut back, 8 bases at V and 8 bases at J, with 21 bases in the middle. CDR3 in amino acids: CASLKTAPLQGYTF. CDR3 nucleotides: TGTGCCAGCTTAAAGACAGCTCCCTTGCAAGGCTACACCTTC.

The J gene is TRBJ2-5, the V gene TRBV5-1, with 8 bases identical to TRBD1. Germline CDR1 is SGHRS and CDR2 is YFSETQ. The ends lost 0 bases at V and 1 base at J; junction bases unmatched: 5. The CDR3 totals 16 residues. The CDR3 sequence: CASSLEGRGPQETQYF. The CDR3 DNA reads TGCGCCAGCAGCTTGGAGGGCAGGGGGCCCCAAGAGACCCAGTACTTC. The variable domain in full, with the rest retrieved from reference TRBV5-1 and TRBJ2-5, is KAGVTQTPRYLIKTRGQQVTLSCSPISGHRSVSWYQQTPGQGLQFLFEYFSETQRNKGNFPGRFSGRQFSNSRSEMNVSTLELGDSALYLCASSLEGRGPQETQYFGPGTRLLVL.

J is TRBJ2-3 and V is TRBV28; 10 bases agree with TRBD1. The J segment lost 2 bases and the V segment lost 5 bases, leaving 16 bases of the junction unmatched. CDR1 is MDHEN and CDR2 is SYDVKM in the germline V gene. CDR3 size: 19 residues. The CDR3 region has the DNA TGTGCCAGCAGTACTCTAGGGACAGGGGTAGGGGGTTTCACAGATACGCAGTATTTT. Amino acid sequence: CASSTLGTGVGGFTDTQYF.

The chain employs TRBV4-3 and TRBJ2-7, with 9 bases identical to TRBD2. The CDR3 loop spans 15 amino acids. Trimming cost V 0 bases and J 4 bases; bases outside gene matches: 4. Germline CDR1 and CDR2: LGHNA and YSLEER. As DNA, the CDR3 is TGCGCCAGCAGCCAAGATTTTAGCGGGGGTTACGAGCAGTACTTC. Its protein product is CASSQDFSGGYEQYF.

This rearrangement joins TRBV6-2 or TRBV6-3 to TRBJ2-5; 12 bases map to TRBD2. Germline loops: CDR1 MNHEY, CDR2 SVGEGT. The CDR3 sequence is 17 residues long. Germline trimming cut 0 bases from V and 3 bases from J; bases unmatched to any gene: 5. The CDR3 sequence is CASSYSPSGGAKETQYF. CDR3 coding DNA: TGTGCCAGCAGTTACTCGCCTAGCGGGGGGGCGAAAGAGACCCAGTACTTC.

This chain joins TRBV7-6 and TRBJ2-3; D is undetermined. The CDR3 is 14 amino acids. The germline CDR1 and CDR2 sequences are SGHVS and FNYEAQ. V was clipped by 1 base and J by 7 bases, with 12 bases between them. The DNA for the CDR3 is TGTGCCAGCAGCTTAGAACCCACGCGGTATACGCAGTATTTT. Translated, it gives CASSLEPTRYTQYF.